This is a list of T cell receptor beta chains from one sample in a study of blood T cell repertoires in COVID-19. Sequencing used immunoSEQ multiplex PCR; TCRdb keeps in-frame clones, though not all of them. The sample includes about 200,000 clones, roughly 87% seen only once; the top ten take around a fifth. Sequences were obtained from peripheral blood. The origin of the receptors is a man in his 60s with active or convalescent COVID-19. Each CDR3 is given without its conserved first and last residue. The listing skips clone size in some rows; elsewhere it reads once, few, many or a size class.

j_call v_call clone_size cdr3_aa
TRBJ2-1 TRBV2 . ASSPGLVALVEQF
TRBJ1-4 TRBV3-1/TRBV3-2 . ASSQDRQGPKLF
TRBJ1-3 TRBV6-5 . ASLGGQSGNTIY
TRBJ1-4 TRBV4-1 . ASSQVGGRGELF
TRBJ1-2 TRBV9 once ASSPPQGANYGYT
TRBJ1-5 TRBV19 . ASSINTANQPQH
TRBJ1-2 TRBV7-2 . ASSSGGQAPNGYT
TRBJ2-1 TRBV5-1 once ASSLDRGRGNEQF
TRBJ2-7 TRBV2 . ASSARDRGSYEQY
TRBJ1-1 TRBV6-6 . ASSIQPDRNTEAF
TRBJ1-2 TRBV7-9 few ASSLNRVGYT
TRBJ2-2 TRBV29-1 . SFYRGGNTGELF
TRBJ2-7 TRBV10-3 once AIKPLRLAVYEQY
TRBJ1-2 TRBV29-1 . SARSRDNYGYT
TRBJ1-2 TRBV6-5 . ASRSSLRGYT
TRBJ1-2 TRBV5-1 . ASSSGGAAYGYT
TRBJ2-7 TRBV6-5 . ASNTANYEQY
TRBJ1-1 TRBV2 . ASSEEAQPTPAF
TRBJ2-7 TRBV6-6 . ASIRGPDSEQY
TRBJ2-5 TRBV27 once ASSLWGGQETQY